This TCR beta chain was identified during a study of cytomegalovirus exposure and HLA in healthy donors. Germline CDR1 reads MDHEN; CDR2 reads SYDVKM. V was trimmed by 5 bases and J by 8 bases, leaving 21 bases between them. This CDR3 spans 16 amino acids. Remarks on this clone: What it binds is unknown.

PCR used 60 Vbeta primers and 13 Jbeta primers. Profiling relied on immunoSEQ multiplex PCR, and the TCRdb table lists in-frame clones only, not all of them. The sample lists some 150,000 clones, roughly four fifths seen once, with roughly 3.2% in the top ten. Study-wide points: There was a cluster of highly shared sequence variants that was likely a sequencing artifact. Several top significant clusters appeared, in a later analysis, to be linked to common viral pathogens.

This clonotype originated in a man younger than 30 in good health and CMV-seropositive. This chain joins TRBV28 and TRBJ1-4; D not resolved. The sample taken for sequencing was PBMCs. The CDR3 reads CASSAGPRAGGEKLFF. CDR3 DNA sequence: TGTGCCAGCAGTGCCGGGCCTCGGGCCGGAGGGGAAAAACTGTTTTTT.